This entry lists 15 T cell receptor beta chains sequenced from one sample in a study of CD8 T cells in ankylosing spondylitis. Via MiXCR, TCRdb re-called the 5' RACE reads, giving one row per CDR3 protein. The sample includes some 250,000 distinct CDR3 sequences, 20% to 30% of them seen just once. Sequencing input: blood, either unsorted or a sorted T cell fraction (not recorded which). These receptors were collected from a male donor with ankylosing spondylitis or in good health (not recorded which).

CDR3: CASSLGLPCSYNEQFF. The DNA of the CDR3 is TGTGCCAGCAGCCTCGGGCTCCCCTGCTCCTACAATGAGCAGTTCTTC. V gene TRBV25-1 combines with J gene TRBJ2-1; D unresolved. Germline-derived CDR1 and CDR2 are MGHDK and SYGVNS. V gave up 6 bases and J gave up 0 bases, with 15 bases separating them. The CDR3 covers 16 residues.

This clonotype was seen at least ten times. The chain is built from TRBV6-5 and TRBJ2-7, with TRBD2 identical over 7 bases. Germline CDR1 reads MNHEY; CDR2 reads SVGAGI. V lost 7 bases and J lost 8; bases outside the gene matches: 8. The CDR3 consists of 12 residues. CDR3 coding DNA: TGTGCCAGCACCTCGGGGAGGGACCAGCAGTACTTC. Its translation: CASTSGRDQQYF.

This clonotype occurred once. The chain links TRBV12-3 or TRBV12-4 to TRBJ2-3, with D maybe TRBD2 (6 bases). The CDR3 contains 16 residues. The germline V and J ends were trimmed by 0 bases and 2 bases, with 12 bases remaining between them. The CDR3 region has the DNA TGTGCCAGCAGTTTAGCGCTCGGCGGGACCACAGATACGCAGTATTTT. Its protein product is CASSLALGGTTDTQYF.

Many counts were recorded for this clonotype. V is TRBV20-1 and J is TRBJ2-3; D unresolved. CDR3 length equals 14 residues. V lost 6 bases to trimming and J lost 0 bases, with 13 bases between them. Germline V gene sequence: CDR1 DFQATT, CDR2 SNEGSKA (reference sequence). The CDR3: CSARESPSTDTQYF. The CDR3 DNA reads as TGCAGTGCCCGCGAGAGCCCTAGCACAGATACGCAGTATTTT.

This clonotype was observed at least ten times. The DNA for the CDR3 is TGTGCCAGCAGTTTAGGACGGTACAATGAGCAGTTCTTC. Translation gives CASSLGRYNEQFF. The chain carries TRBV12-3 or TRBV12-4 and TRBJ2-1; unclear D gene. The CDR3 is 13 amino acids. The V gene lost 1 base and the J gene lost 4 bases, with 5 bases spanning the gap.

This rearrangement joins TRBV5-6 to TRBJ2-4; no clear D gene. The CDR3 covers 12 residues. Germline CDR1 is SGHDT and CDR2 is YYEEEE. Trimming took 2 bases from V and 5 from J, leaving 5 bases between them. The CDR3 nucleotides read TGTGCCAGCAGCTTCTCTCAAAACATTCAGTACTTC. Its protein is CASSFSQNIQYF.

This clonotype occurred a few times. CDR3 coding DNA: TGTGCCAGCAGTTTAGTGGGCCAGCGGGGCGATGAGCAGTTCTTC. Its translation: CASSLVGQRGDEQFF. The chain joins TRBV12-3 or TRBV12-4 to TRBJ2-1; TRBD2 matches at 7 bases. The trim removed 1 base at V and 8 bases at J, leaving 8 bases unmatched. This CDR3 spans 15 amino acids.

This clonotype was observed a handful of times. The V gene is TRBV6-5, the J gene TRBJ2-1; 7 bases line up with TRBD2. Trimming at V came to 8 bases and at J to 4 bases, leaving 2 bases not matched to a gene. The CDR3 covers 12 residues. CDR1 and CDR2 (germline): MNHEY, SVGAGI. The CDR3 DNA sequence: TGTGCCAGCGGAGCGGGGTACAATGAGCAGTTCTTC. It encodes CASGAGYNEQFF.

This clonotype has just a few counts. CDR3 bases: TGTGCCAGCAGTAGGGACCCCACAGATACGCAGTATTTT. The encoded protein is CASSRDPTDTQYF. The J gene is TRBJ2-3, the V gene TRBV6-1; D tentatively fits TRBD1 or TRBD2 (5 bases each). The CDR3 is 13 amino acids. Between the trimmed V and J ends, which lost 5 bases and 2 bases, there was a span of 8 bases. The germline V gene encodes CDR1 MNHNS and CDR2 SASEGT.

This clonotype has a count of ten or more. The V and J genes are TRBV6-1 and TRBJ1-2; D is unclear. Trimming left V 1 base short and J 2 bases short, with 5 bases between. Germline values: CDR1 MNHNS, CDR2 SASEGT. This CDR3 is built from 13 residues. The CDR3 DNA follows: TGTGCCAGCAGTGAAGGTGGGAACTATGGCTACACCTTC. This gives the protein CASSEGGNYGYTF.

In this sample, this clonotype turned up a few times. CDR3 DNA: TGTGCCAGCAGTGAATCCCGGATCTACGAGCAGTACTTC. Translating gives CASSESRIYEQYF. This chain links TRBV6-1 with TRBJ2-7, with D uncertain. Trimming removed 2 bases at V and 3 bases at J, with 8 bases between. Per the germline V gene, CDR1 is MNHNS and CDR2 is SASEGT. The CDR3 has 13 amino acids.

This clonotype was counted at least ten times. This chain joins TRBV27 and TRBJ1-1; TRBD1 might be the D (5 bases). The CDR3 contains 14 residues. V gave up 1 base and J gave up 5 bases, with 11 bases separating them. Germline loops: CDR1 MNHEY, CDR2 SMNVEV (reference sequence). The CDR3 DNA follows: TGTGCCAGCAGTTTATGGGCCGACAGTACTGAAGCTTTCTTT. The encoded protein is CASSLWADSTEAFF.

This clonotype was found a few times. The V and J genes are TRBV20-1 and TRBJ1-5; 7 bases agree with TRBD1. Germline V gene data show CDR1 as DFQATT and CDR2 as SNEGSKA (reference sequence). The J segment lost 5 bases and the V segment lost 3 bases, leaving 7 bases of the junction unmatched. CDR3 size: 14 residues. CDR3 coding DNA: TGCAGTGCTAGGGACAGGTATGAGGATCAGCCCCAGCATTTT. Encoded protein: CSARDRYEDQPQHF.

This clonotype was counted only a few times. The CDR3 bases are TGTGCCAGCAGCCAAGCCGGGACTAGGAGTGGGGATACGCAGTATTTT. Its protein is CASSQAGTRSGDTQYF. The V and J genes are TRBV4-2 and TRBJ2-3; 8 bases align to TRBD2. CDR3 length equals 16 residues. The germline CDR1 and CDR2 sequences are LGHNA and YNFKEQ. V trimming: 1 base; J trimming: 6 bases; junction bases outside the gene matches: 9.

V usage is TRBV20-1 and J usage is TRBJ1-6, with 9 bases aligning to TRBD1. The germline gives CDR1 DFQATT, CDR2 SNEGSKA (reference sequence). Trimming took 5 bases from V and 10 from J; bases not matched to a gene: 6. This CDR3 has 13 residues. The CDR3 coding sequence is TGCAGTGCTTCCCGGACAGGGGAATCACCCCTCCACTTT. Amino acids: CSASRTGESPLHF.